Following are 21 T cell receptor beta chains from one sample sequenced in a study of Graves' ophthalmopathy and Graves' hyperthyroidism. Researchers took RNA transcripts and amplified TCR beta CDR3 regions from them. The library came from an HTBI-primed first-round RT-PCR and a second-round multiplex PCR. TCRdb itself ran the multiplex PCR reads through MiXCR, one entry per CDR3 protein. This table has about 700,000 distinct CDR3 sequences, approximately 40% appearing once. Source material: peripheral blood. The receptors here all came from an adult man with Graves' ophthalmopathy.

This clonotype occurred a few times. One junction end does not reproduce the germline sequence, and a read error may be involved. The CDR3 is CATTRPRTGANVLTF. CDR3 bases: TGTGCCACTACGCGGCCTCGAACTGGGGCCAACGTCCTGACTTTC. V usage is TRBV10-2 and J usage is TRBJ2-6; no reliable D call. The CDR3 extends over 15 amino acids. Germline CDR1 reads WSHSY; CDR2 reads SAAADI.

The CDR3 is CASRTGLGSYEQYF. CDR3 nucleotide sequence: TGTGCCAGCAGGACAGGGTTAGGCTCCTACGAGCAGTACTTC. The chain recombines TRBV7-8 with TRBJ2-7; 7 bases fit TRBD1. The V and J ends lost 6 bases and 0 bases, in that order; junction bases with no gene match: 5. CDR1 and CDR2 (germline): SGHVS, FQNEAQ. This CDR3 contains 14 residues.

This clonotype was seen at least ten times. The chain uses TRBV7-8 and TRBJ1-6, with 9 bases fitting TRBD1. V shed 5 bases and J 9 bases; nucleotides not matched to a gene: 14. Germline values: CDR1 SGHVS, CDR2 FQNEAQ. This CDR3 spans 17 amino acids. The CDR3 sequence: CASSPRPGQGIGSPLHF. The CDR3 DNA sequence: TGTGCCAGCAGCCCGAGACCGGGACAGGGAATTGGTTCACCCCTCCACTTT.

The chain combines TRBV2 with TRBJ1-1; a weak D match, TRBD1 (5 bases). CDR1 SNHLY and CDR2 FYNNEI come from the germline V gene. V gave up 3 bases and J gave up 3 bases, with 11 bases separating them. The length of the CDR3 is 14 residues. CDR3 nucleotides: TGTGCCAGCAGTGACACAGGTATGGACACTGAAGCTTTCTTT. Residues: CASSDTGMDTEAFF.

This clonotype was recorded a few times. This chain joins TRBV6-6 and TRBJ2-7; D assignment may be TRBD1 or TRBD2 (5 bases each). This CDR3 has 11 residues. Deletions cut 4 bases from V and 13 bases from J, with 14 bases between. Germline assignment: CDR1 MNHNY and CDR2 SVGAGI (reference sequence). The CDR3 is CASSSGTVIYF. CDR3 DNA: TGTGCCAGCAGTTCCGGGACGGTCATCTACTTC.

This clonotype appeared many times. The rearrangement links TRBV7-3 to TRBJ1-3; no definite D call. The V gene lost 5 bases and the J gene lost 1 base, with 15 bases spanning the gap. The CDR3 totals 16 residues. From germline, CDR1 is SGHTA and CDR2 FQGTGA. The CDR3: CASSLGPTDSGNTIYF. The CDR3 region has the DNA TGTGCCAGCAGCCTCGGCCCCACCGATTCTGGAAACACCATATATTTT.

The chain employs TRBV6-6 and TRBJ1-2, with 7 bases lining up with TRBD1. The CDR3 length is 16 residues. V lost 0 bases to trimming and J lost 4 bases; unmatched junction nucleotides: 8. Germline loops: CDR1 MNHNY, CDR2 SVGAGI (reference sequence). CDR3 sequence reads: CASSYSQTGLSYGYTF. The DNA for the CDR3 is TGTGCCAGCAGTTACTCGCAGACAGGGCTTAGCTATGGCTACACCTTC.

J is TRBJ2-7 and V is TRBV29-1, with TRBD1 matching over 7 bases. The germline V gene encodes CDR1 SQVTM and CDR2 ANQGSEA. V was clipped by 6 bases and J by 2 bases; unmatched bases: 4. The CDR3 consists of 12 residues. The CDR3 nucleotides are TGCAGCGTAGACAGGGTCGCCTACGAGCAGTACTTC. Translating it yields CSVDRVAYEQYF.

The CDR3 loop is CAWSVLGGGAAEQYF. The CDR3 coding sequence is TGTGCCTGGAGTGTACTTGGCGGGGGGGCGGCCGAGCAGTACTTC. The gene calls are TRBV30 and TRBJ2-7; 9 bases are a match to TRBD2. V shed 0 bases and J 6 bases; nucleotides not matched to a gene: 9. The length of the CDR3 is 15 residues. Germline loops: CDR1 GTSNPN, CDR2 SVGIG (reference sequence).

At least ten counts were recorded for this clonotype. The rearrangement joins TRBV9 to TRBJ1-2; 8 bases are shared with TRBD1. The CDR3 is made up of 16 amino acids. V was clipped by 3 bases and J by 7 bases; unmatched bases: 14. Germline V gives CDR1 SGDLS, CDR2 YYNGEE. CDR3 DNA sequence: TGTGCCAGCAGCGCCTTCGGGACAGGTCTTCTTCGTGGCTACACCTTC. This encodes CASSAFGTGLLRGYTF.

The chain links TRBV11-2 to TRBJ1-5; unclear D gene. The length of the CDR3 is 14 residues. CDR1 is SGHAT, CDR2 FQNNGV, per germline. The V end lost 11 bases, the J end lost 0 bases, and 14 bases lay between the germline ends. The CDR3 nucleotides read TGTGCCTGGAGTAACAGACATAGCAATCAGCCCCAGCATTTT. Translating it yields CAWSNRHSNQPQHF.

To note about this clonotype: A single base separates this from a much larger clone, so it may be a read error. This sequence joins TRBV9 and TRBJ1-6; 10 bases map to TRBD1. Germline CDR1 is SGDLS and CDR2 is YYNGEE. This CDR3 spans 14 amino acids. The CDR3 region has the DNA TGTACCAGCAGCCCGTGGGACAGGGGTTCACCCCTCCACTTT. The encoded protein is CTSSPWDRGSPLHF.

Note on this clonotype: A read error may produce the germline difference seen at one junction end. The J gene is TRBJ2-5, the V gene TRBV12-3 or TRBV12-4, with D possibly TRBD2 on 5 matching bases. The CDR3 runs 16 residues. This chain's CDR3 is CASSLGRTRSQETQHF. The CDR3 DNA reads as TGTGCCAGCAGTTTAGGGAGGACGCGGTCGCAAGAGACCCAGCACTTC.

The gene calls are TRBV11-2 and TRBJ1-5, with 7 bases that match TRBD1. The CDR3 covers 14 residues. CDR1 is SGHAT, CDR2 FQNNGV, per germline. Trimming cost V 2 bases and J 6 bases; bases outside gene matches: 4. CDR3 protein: CASSLQGDGQPQHF. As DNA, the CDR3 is TGTGCCAGCAGCTTACAGGGGGACGGTCAGCCCCAGCATTTT.

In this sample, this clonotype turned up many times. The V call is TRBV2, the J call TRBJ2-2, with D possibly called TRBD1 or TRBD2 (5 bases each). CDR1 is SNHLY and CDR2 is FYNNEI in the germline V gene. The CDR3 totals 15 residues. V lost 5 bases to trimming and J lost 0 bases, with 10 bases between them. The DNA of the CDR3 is TGTGCCAGCAGTCCCGGGACGGCGAACACCGGGGAGCTGTTTTTT. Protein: CASSPGTANTGELFF.

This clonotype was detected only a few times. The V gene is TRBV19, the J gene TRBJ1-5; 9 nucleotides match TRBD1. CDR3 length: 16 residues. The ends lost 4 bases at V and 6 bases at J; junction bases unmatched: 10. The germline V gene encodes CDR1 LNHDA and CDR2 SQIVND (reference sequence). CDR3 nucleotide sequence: TGTGCCAGTAGTACAGAAACAGGGGGCCGGGGTCAGCCCCAGCATTTT. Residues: CASSTETGGRGQPQHF. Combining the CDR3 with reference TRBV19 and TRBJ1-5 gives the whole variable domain DGGITQSPKYLFRKEGQNVTLSCEQNLNHDAMYWYRQDPGQGLRLIYYSQIVNDFQKGDIAEGYSVSREKKESFPLTVTSAQKNPTAFYLCASSTETGGRGQPQHFGDGTRLSIL.

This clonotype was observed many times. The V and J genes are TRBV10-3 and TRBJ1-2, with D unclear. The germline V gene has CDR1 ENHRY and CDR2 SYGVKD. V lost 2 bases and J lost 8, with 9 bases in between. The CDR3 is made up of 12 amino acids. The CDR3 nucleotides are TGTGCCATCAGTGAGGAACGAGCCGGCTACACCTTC. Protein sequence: CAISEERAGYTF.

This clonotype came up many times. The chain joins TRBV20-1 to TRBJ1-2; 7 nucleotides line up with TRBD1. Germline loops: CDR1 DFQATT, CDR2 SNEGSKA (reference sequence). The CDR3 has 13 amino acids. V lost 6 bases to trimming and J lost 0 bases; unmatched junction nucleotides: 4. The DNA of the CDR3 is TGCAGTGCGTGGACAGGTACTAACTATGGCTACACCTTC. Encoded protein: CSAWTGTNYGYTF.

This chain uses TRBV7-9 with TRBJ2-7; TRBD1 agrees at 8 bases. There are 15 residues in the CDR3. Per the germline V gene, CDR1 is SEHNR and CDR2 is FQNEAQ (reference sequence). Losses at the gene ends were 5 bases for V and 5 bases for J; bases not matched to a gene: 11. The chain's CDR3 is CASSRPGQARHEQYF. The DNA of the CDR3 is TGTGCCAGCAGCCGTCCGGGACAGGCTCGGCACGAGCAGTACTTC.

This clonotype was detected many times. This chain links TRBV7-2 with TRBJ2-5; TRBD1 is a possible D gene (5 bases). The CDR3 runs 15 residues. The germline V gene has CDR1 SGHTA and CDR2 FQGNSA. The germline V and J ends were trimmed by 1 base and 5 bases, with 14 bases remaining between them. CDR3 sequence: CASSLVGRVWETQYF. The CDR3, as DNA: TGTGCCAGCAGCTTAGTTGGCAGGGTTTGGGAGACCCAGTACTTC.

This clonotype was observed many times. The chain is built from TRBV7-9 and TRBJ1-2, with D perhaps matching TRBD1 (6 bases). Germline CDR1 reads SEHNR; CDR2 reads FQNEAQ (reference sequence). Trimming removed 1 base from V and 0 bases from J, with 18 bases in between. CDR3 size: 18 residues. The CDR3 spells CASSLGVRQGRTNYGYTF. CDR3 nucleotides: TGTGCCAGCAGCTTAGGAGTACGGCAGGGGAGGACTAACTATGGCTACACCTTC.